The clone carrying this T cell receptor beta chain appeared many times. The data are from a study of regulatory T cells in long-lasting Graves disease. Stated time point: newly diagnosed GD, antithyroid drugs for less than 3 months. From RNA extracted from PBMCs, the TCR library was made. Collection of peripheral blood (roughly 9 milliliters) was done using EDTA tubes. The germline gives CDR1 SGDLS, CDR2 YYNGEE. The CDR3 length is 14 residues. Deletions cut 2 bases from V and 8 bases from J, with 13 bases between. Arm-PCR of CDR3 regions and iRepertoire HTBI primers were used to build TCR beta libraries. TCRdb itself ran the multiplex PCR reads through MiXCR, one entry per CDR3 protein. The data contain around 330,000 distinct CDR3 sequences, roughly 18% of them singletons.

This clonotype was obtained from a female donor with Graves disease. The source was peripheral blood mononuclear cells (PBMCs), collected at new diagnosis, from a patient treated with antithyroid drugs. The J gene is TRBJ1-4, the V gene TRBV9; a possible D gene is TRBD1 (6 bases). The CDR3 is CASSVGGLGEKLFF. As DNA, the CDR3 is TGTGCCAGCAGCGTTGGGGGGCTTGGGGAAAAACTGTTTTTT.